This TCR beta chain is from a study of T cell responses to AZD1222 COVID-19 vaccine (TCRdb year 2021). About the study as a whole: AZD1222 recipients whose second dose came at about 4 weeks and those whose second dose came at about 12 weeks were combined into one group, since spike-specific TCR depth and breadth did not differ between the two schedules. Enrollment into the trials was organized by age into subgroups of 18-55, 56-69 and 70-plus years, and those subgroups contained roughly 150, 30 and 60 TCR-sequenced participants, respectively. TCR sequencing was performed for roughly 250 trial participants, of whom around 200 were given two doses of AZD1222 and some 25 were given two doses of MenACWY control vaccine. Overall results and qualifications from the work: Reportedly, almost half of the unique spike-specific TCRs recognized epitopes lying outside the regions that are mutated in the B.1.351 and B.1.1.7 variants. Conclusions about previously exposed vaccinees were limited because only a handful of AZD1222 recipients were SARS-CoV-2 seropositive at baseline. Because no day 14 peak-response samples were available, the repertoires could be characterized only after the peak T cell response. After two AZD1222 doses, both the breadth and the depth of spike-specific TCRs were significantly higher than at day 0 and than in MenACWY recipients. CD4 TCRs associated with the vaccine covered the entire spike protein, and the dominant responses were in regions 160-218 and 743-854. Most participants were white British and females outnumbered males, and the authors suggested that clonal diversity may have been underestimated. The 56-69-year group was small, and its depth increase did not reach significance, likely because of low power.

The time point tag for this specimen amounts to: baseline before first vaccination. Vaccinee samples came from UK trials COV001 and COV002, including a single-blind randomized controlled phase 2/3 trial of AZD1222 (ChAdOx1 nCoV-19) in healthy adults. For TCRbeta chain sequencing, PBMC samples from trial participants were taken at day 0 and at day 28 after the second dose. Counted from cysteine to phenylalanine, this CDR3 has 19 amino acids. Only the CDR3 DNA stays, 57 bases, in frame from base 1. The CDR3 regions of human TCRbeta chains were subjected to immunosequencing. Per the authors' processing: TCRs in the repertoires were compared against a reference library of SARS-CoV-2-specific TCRs that had been generated with the MIRA antigen-specificity platform. Breadth was defined as the fraction of unique TCRs that were SARS-CoV-2-associated. Depth was defined as the fraction of total T cells that were SARS-CoV-2-associated. Using the MIRA data, every spike-specific TCR was mapped to the spike region that the TCR reacted to and assigned to either a CD4 or a CD8 class. Log10-transformed breadth and depth values were compared by one-way ANOVA with Sidak's multiple comparisons tests. TCRdb carries this immuneACCESS record with in-frame sequences only. Its versions omit some clonotypes, under half of them owing to an unresolved V gene in the studies checked, with the rest unexplained. That table supplies the V and J calls and clone size; D and trimming were determined from the DNA. A total of 130,000 to 150,000 clones appear in this sample, approximately 90% of them only once. The top ten hold about 3.5% of the sample.

To note about this clone: The target of this receptor is not known. No base quality information exists; no much larger clone differs at one position.

The V and J genes are TRBV21-1 and TRBJ1-5; the table names TRBD1, a call not compared with the DNA. TRBV21-1 is flagged as a pseudogene. The origin of this receptor is an adult in good health. The specimen comprised peripheral blood, sampled on day 0 of AZD1222 vaccination. The CDR3 has the sequence CASSGPKAQGDRGCQPQHF. Here is the DNA: TGTGCCAGCAGCGGTCCAAAAGCCCAGGGGGACAGGGGATGTCAGCCCCAGCATTTT.